This T cell receptor beta chain is drawn from a study of T cells in Graves' hyperthyroidism and ophthalmopathy. V shed 2 bases and J shed 11 bases, with 9 bases lying between them. The germline V gene has CDR1 MDHEN and CDR2 SYDVKM. This CDR3 comprises 11 residues. TCR beta CDR3 region amplification was performed from RNA transcripts. The TCR CDR3 first-round RT-PCR relied on the HTBI primer set. TCRdb redid the calling of the multiplex PCR reads with MiXCR, one entry per CDR3 protein. Counted here are about 260,000 distinct CDR3 sequences, roughly 17% occurring once; the ten biggest clones make up around 30%.

The specimen was blood. The receptor comes from a woman aged 18-30 years with Graves' ophthalmopathy. This chain uses TRBV28 with TRBJ1-1; D remains unclear. CDR3 nucleotides: TGTGCCAGCAGTTTAGCCCGGCGGGCTTTCTTT. Amino acid sequence: CASSLARRAFF.